Shown below are 26 T cell receptor beta chains from a single sample sequenced in a study of T-cell reconstitution after alpha-beta-depleted transplantation in children. It was with unique molecular identifiers that the TCRbeta library was prepared. TCRdb processed the PCR reads anew with MiXCR; each CDR3 protein has one entry. The sample lists 750,000 to 950,000 distinct CDR3 sequences; 16% were seen once. The source was PBMCs, mostly from graft donor cells, collected 360 days after TCRalphabeta/CD19-depleted stem cell transplant. The receptor set was obtained from a male patient younger than 18 who had a stem cell transplant for acute lymphoblastic leukemia, so the T cells may come from the graft donor.

The chain is built from TRBV12-3 or TRBV12-4 and TRBJ2-1; no clear D. This CDR3 is built from 14 residues. V was cut by 5 bases and J by 6 bases, with 14 bases left in between. The CDR3 sequence: CASSPSSVSNEQFF. Here the CDR3 DNA reads TGTGCCAGCAGTCCCTCCTCGGTGAGCAATGAGCAGTTCTTC.

The chain employs TRBV20-1 and TRBJ2-7; maybe TRBD2 (5 bases). CDR3 size: 13 residues. V gave up 1 base and J gave up 0 bases, with 7 bases separating them. CDR1 DFQATT and CDR2 SNEGSKA come from the germline V gene (reference sequence). This CDR3 is CSARGGFSYEQYF. Here the CDR3 DNA reads TGCAGTGCTAGAGGAGGGTTCTCCTACGAGCAGTACTTC.

V is TRBV6-5 and J is TRBJ2-5; 12 bases are shared with TRBD1. This CDR3 comprises 16 residues. After removal of 0 bases from V and 9 bases from J, the junction contained 8 bases not matched to a gene. Germline V CDR1 and CDR2: MNHEY, SVGAGI. CDR3 region: CASSYSGTGGLGAQYF. The CDR3, as DNA: TGTGCCAGCAGTTACTCGGGGACAGGGGGCCTTGGGGCCCAGTACTTC.

V is TRBV3-1 and J is TRBJ2-1; TRBD1 aligns across 7 bases. V was clipped by 0 bases and J by 8 bases; unmatched bases: 7. Germline V lookup: CDR1 LGHDT, CDR2 YNNKEL (reference sequence). The CDR3 totals 15 residues. The CDR3 spells CASSQDRGMTDEQFF. CDR3 DNA sequence: TGTGCCAGCAGCCAAGACAGGGGGATGACCGATGAGCAGTTCTTC.

This clonotype was observed a few times. The V call is TRBV7-9, the J call TRBJ2-1; possible D gene TRBD1, 6 bases. The V and J ends lost 1 base and 9 bases respectively, with 10 bases between them. There are 13 residues in the CDR3. CDR1 is SEHNR and CDR2 is FQNEAQ in the germline V gene (reference sequence). The CDR3 DNA sequence: TGTGCCAGCAGCTTAGACAGGGTTGCTGAGCAGTTCTTC. Translated: CASSLDRVAEQFF.

The chain carries TRBV7-8 and TRBJ2-1; the D call may be TRBD1 or TRBD2 (5 bases each). Trimming removed 10 bases from V and 0 bases from J, with 22 bases in between. CDR3 length: 17 residues. Germline V gene lookup returns CDR1 SGHVS and CDR2 FQNEAQ. The CDR3 region has the DNA TGTGCCACTCACAAAACGGGGACCACGAGCTCCTACAATGAGCAGTTCTTC. This gives the protein CATHKTGTTSSYNEQFF.

The chain couples TRBV7-9 to TRBJ2-7; D possibly uses TRBD1 or TRBD2 (5 bases each). Germline CDR1 is SEHNR and CDR2 is FQNEAQ (reference sequence). The CDR3 totals 16 residues. V gave up 4 bases and J gave up 2 bases, with 18 bases separating them. For the CDR3, the DNA is TGTGCCAGCAGCTCGCCCGGGGACGCTAGGGCCTACGAGCAGTACTTC. Residues: CASSSPGDARAYEQYF. The variable domain in full, with the rest retrieved from reference TRBV7-9 and TRBJ2-7, is DTGVSQNPRHKITKRGQNVTFRCDPISEHNRLYWYRQTLGQGPEFLTYFQNEAQLEKSRLLSDRFSAERPKGSFSTLEIQRTEQGDSAMYLCASSSPGDARAYEQYFGPGTRLTVT.

This sequence joins TRBV19 and TRBJ2-3, with D possibly TRBD1 on 6 matching bases. The length of the CDR3 is 13 residues. Trimming took off 7 bases at V and 4 bases at J, with 12 bases between the two ends. From germline, CDR1 is LNHDA and CDR2 SQIVND (reference sequence). This CDR3 reads CASNPGQADTQYF. The CDR3 DNA sequence: TGTGCCAGTAACCCGGGACAAGCAGATACGCAGTATTTT.

The sample holds many counts of this clonotype. CDR3 region: CASSQDWSSYEQYF. CDR3 in DNA: TGCGCCAGCAGCCAAGACTGGAGCTCCTACGAGCAGTACTTC. The genes are TRBV4-1 and TRBJ2-7; no firm D call. Trimming pared 0 bases from V and 0 bases from J, leaving 6 bases between. This CDR3 is built from 14 residues. Germline CDR1 reads MGHRA; CDR2 reads YSYEKL.

The chain employs TRBV27 and TRBJ2-7; TRBD2 matches at 9 bases. After removal of 0 bases from V and 1 base from J, the junction contained 7 bases not matched to a gene. The CDR3 covers 17 residues. Germline V CDR1 and CDR2: MNHEY, SMNVEV (reference sequence). The CDR3 DNA follows: TGTGCCAGCAGTTTATCGGCGGGAGGGCCCTTTTCCTACGAGCAGTACTTC. Its translation: CASSLSAGGPFSYEQYF.

This clonotype was seen a handful of times. The chain joins TRBV6-5 to TRBJ2-7; TRBD2 might be the D (5 bases). Germline lookup yields CDR1 MNHEY and CDR2 SVGAGI. V dropped 2 bases and J dropped 2 bases, with 10 bases sitting between them. This CDR3 comprises 14 residues. CDR3 amino acids: CASSYRGPPYEQYF. CDR3 DNA: TGTGCCAGCAGTTACCGAGGGCCGCCCTACGAGCAGTACTTC.

This clonotype was seen more than once but under ten times. CDR3 amino acids: CASRDRELSYEQYF. For the CDR3, the DNA is TGCGCCAGCAGGGACAGGGAATTATCCTACGAGCAGTACTTC. The chain carries TRBV5-1 and TRBJ2-7, with 8 nucleotides matching TRBD1. CDR3 length: 14 amino acids. With 5 bases clipped from V and 1 base from J, the junction kept 5 bases outside the gene matches. Germline V CDR1 and CDR2: SGHRS, YFSETQ.

The chain is built from TRBV18 and TRBJ2-7; the D gene is possibly TRBD2 (6 bases). Per the germline V gene, CDR1 is KGHSH and CDR2 is LQKENI. V was trimmed by 0 bases and J by 3 bases, leaving 15 bases between them. The CDR3 is made up of 16 amino acids. Here the CDR3 DNA reads TGTGCCAGCTCACCACCCCGCGGGGCACCATTCTACGAGCAGTACTTC. Translated: CASSPPRGAPFYEQYF.

In this sample, this clonotype turned up a few times. V is TRBV5-4 and J is TRBJ2-3; 11 positions match TRBD2. Germline CDR1 reads SGHNT; CDR2 reads YYREEE (reference sequence). The trim removed 3 bases at V and 5 bases at J, leaving 11 bases unmatched. This CDR3 comprises 17 residues. CDR3 in DNA: TGTGCCAGCAGCTCCCGTTTAGCGGGAGGGCCAATAGATACGCAGTATTTT. This sequence encodes CASSSRLAGGPIDTQYF.

V usage is TRBV12-3 or TRBV12-4 and J usage is TRBJ1-5; 8 bases agree with TRBD1. V shed 6 bases, J shed 3 bases, and the junction held 7 bases outside the gene matches. The CDR3 is 15 residues long. The CDR3, as DNA: TGTGCCAGCAGCGAACCGGGACAGGTCAATCAGCCCCAGCATTTT. Its translation: CASSEPGQVNQPQHF.

The sample holds one count of this clonotype. The CDR3 coding sequence is TGCGCCAGCAGCCAACGACTCCAGACCGGGACAGGGCTCGAGCAGTACTTC. Translated: CASSQRLQTGTGLEQYF. This chain joins TRBV4-1 and TRBJ2-7; 9 nucleotides line up with TRBD1. The CDR3 is 17 residues long. Germline CDR1 and CDR2: MGHRA and YSYEKL. Germline trimming cut 2 bases from V and 6 bases from J; bases unmatched to any gene: 14.

Many counts were recorded for this clonotype. This chain links TRBV29-1 with TRBJ1-1; 10 bases agree with TRBD1. Trimming cost V 1 base and J 4 bases; bases outside gene matches: 3. Germline V gene sequence: CDR1 SQVTM, CDR2 ANQGSEA. The CDR3 contains 14 residues. The CDR3 bases are TGCAGCGTTGAAGCGGGACAGGGGAGCACTGAAGCTTTCTTT. Translated, it gives CSVEAGQGSTEAFF.

V and J are TRBV18 and TRBJ2-1; TRBD2 might be the D (5 bases). The germline V gene has CDR1 KGHSH and CDR2 LQKENI. This CDR3 has 17 residues. With 3 bases removed from V and 0 bases from J, the gap between germline ends came to 15 bases. The CDR3 nucleotides read TGTGCCAGCTCACCGATTCGAGGGCGCAGCTCCTACAATGAGCAGTTCTTC. Residues: CASSPIRGRSSYNEQFF.

The chain combines TRBV20-1 with TRBJ2-5; 7 positions match TRBD1. The V gene's germline CDR1 is DFQATT and CDR2 SNEGSKA (reference sequence). The CDR3 loop spans 14 amino acids. The ends lost 1 base at V and 6 bases at J; junction bases unmatched: 8. CDR3 DNA: TGCAGTGCTAGAGTCGTAGACAGGGAAAAGACCCAGTACTTC. Its translation: CSARVVDREKTQYF.

The DNA for the CDR3 is TGTGCCAGCAGTATTGACAGACCCCAAGAGACCCAGTACTTC. Translation: CASSIDRPQETQYF. The chain couples TRBV12-3 or TRBV12-4 to TRBJ2-5; D possibly corresponds to TRBD1 (5 bases). V lost 5 bases, J lost 1 base, and 11 bases lay in between. The CDR3 runs to 14 residues.

The table lists this clonotype with a few counts. This sequence joins TRBV10-1 and TRBJ2-7, with TRBD2 as a possible D gene (5 bases). Germline-derived CDR1 and CDR2 are WNHNN and SYGVQD (reference sequence). Deletions cut 3 bases from V and 5 bases from J, with 11 bases between. This CDR3 has 13 residues. The CDR3 loop reads CASSEWSGDEQYF. CDR3 DNA: TGCGCCAGCAGTGAATGGTCCGGGGACGAGCAGTACTTC.

The table lists this clonotype with a few counts. The rearrangement uses TRBV27 and TRBJ2-7; 8 nucleotides align to TRBD2. The CDR3 has 18 residues. Germline V gives CDR1 MNHEY, CDR2 SMNVEV (reference sequence). Trimming removed 1 base from V and 0 bases from J; junction bases left unmatched: 11. CDR3 sequence (DNA): TGTGCCAGCAGTTTATTGCCGATCGGCGGGAGGATCTCCTACGAGCAGTACTTC. Translated: CASSLLPIGGRISYEQYF.

This rearrangement joins TRBV5-1 to TRBJ2-5; D is possibly TRBD1 (5 bases). V was trimmed by 0 bases and J by 5 bases, leaving 11 bases between them. The CDR3 is 14 amino acids. Germline CDR1 and CDR2: SGHRS and YFSETQ. The CDR3 bases are TGCGCCAGCAGCTTGGGACAGCCCCGCGAGACCCAGTACTTC. Translating it yields CASSLGQPRETQYF.

V is TRBV20-1 and J is TRBJ1-4; D is undetermined. The CDR3 is 14 residues long. Trimming took off 3 bases at V and 11 bases at J, with 19 bases between the two ends. Germline V lookup: CDR1 DFQATT, CDR2 SNEGSKA (reference sequence). The CDR3 bases are TGCAGTGCTAGCGCATTATCGGTGGTCGGGAAACTGTTTTTT. Translated, it gives CSASALSVVGKLFF.

This clonotype has just a few counts. J is TRBJ2-3 and V is TRBV24-1; D gene ambiguous. The CDR3 sequence is 14 residues long. The V end was cut by 3 bases, the J end by 4 bases, with 10 bases between. Germline CDR1 and CDR2: KGHDR and SFDVKD. The CDR3 reads CATSDVVSPDTQYF. In nucleotides, the CDR3 is TGTGCCACCAGTGATGTAGTTAGCCCAGATACGCAGTATTTT.

The J gene is TRBJ2-5, the V gene TRBV29-1; the D is unclear. This CDR3 is 14 amino acids long. Germline CDR1 and CDR2: SQVTM and ANQGSEA. V was cut by 4 bases and J by 5 bases, with 17 bases left in between. The CDR3 region is CSVVALWAEETQYF. The CDR3 region has the DNA TGCAGCGTTGTGGCGTTGTGGGCTGAGGAGACCCAGTACTTC.